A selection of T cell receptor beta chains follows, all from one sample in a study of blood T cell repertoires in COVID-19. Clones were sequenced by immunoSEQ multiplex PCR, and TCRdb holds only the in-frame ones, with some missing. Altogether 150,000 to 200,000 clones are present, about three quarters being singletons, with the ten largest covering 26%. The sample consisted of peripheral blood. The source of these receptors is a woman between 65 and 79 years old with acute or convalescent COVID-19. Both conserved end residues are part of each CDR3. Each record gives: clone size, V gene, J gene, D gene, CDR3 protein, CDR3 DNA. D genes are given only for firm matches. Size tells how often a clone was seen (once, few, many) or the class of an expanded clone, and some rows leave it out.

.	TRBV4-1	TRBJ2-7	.	CASSQVGQYEQYF	TGCGCCAGCAGCCAAGTGGGCCAATACGAGCAGTACTTC
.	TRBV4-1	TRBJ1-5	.	CASSRYGEGRYSNQPQHF	TGCGCCAGCAGCCGTTACGGGGAGGGGAGATATAGCAATCAGCCCCAGCATTTT
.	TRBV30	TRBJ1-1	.	CAWSATYTEAFF	TGTGCCTGGAGTGCCACTTACACTGAAGCTTTCTTT
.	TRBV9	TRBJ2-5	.	CASSVGRALETQYF	TGTGCCAGCAGCGTAGGGAGGGCTTTGGAGACCCAGTACTTC
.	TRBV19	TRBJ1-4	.	CASSIPGDPTTNEKLFF	TGTGCCAGTAGTATCCCGGGAGACCCCACAACTAATGAAAAACTGTTTTTT
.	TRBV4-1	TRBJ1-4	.	CASSQDYGGEEKLFF	TGCGCCAGCAGCCAAGACTACGGGGGGGAGGAAAAACTGTTTTTT
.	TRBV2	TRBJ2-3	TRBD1	CASAEGQIRGTDTQYF	TGTGCCAGCGCCGAGGGACAGATTAGGGGAACAGATACGCAGTATTTT
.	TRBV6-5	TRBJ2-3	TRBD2	CASSQLAGGGDTQYF	TGTGCCAGCAGCCAACTAGCGGGAGGGGGAGATACGCAGTATTTT
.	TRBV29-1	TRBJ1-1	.	CSVAGGMNTEAFF	TGCAGCGTTGCTGGAGGGATGAACACTGAAGCTTTCTTT
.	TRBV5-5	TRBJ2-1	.	CASRPGAQNSNEQFF	TGTGCCAGCAGACCGGGAGCCCAAAATTCCAATGAGCAGTTCTTC
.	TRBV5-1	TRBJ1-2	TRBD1	CASSSEGTGISGYTF	TGCGCCAGCAGCTCGGAAGGGACAGGGATCTCTGGCTACACCTTC
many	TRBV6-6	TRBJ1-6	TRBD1	CASRAGGSSYNSPLHF	TGTGCCAGCAGGGCAGGGGGGAGCTCCTATAATTCACCCCTCCACTTT
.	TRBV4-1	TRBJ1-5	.	CASSHEFGRTKVPQHF	TGCGCCAGCAGCCACGAATTTGGGAGAACTAAGGTACCCCAGCATTTT
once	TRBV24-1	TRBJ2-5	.	CATSDPGEETQYF	TGTGCCACCAGTGATCCGGGAGAAGAGACCCAGTACTTC
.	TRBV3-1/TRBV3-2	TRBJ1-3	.	CASSQEWPGGNTIYF	TGTGCCAGCAGCCAAGAGTGGCCAGGGGGAAACACCATATATTTT
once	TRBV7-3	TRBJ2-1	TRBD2	CASSPGLAASYEQFF	TGTGCCAGCAGCCCGGGACTAGCGGCTTCTTACGAGCAGTTCTTC